Shown below are 16 T cell receptor beta chains from a single sample sequenced in a study of T cells in tuberculosis. After thawing and overnight rest, PBMC were stained with GMM-loaded CD1B tetramer, viability dye and anti-CD3 for sorting. The CD1B tetramers carried C32 glucose monomycolate purified from Rhodococcus equi. Repertoires were generated with immunoSEQ multiplex PCR, while TCRdb's copy carries only in-frame clones and drops some. The sample includes around 60,000 clones, approximately 81% of them seen just once. The sequencing input was CD1b-GMM tetramer-negative cells sorted from PBMCs. The source of these receptors is an adult woman with latent tuberculosis.

The DNA for the CDR3 is TGTGCCAGCAGCTTTAGCCGAACCCCTTCCTACGAGCAGTACTTC. This gives the protein CASSFSRTPSYEQYF. The rearrangement uses TRBV5-6 and TRBJ2-7; D call uncertain. Germline CDR1 reads SGHDT; CDR2 reads YYEEEE. The CDR3 length is 15 residues. V was shortened by 2 bases and J by 1 base, with 13 bases between the two germline ends.

This clone was counted a few times. The rearrangement uses TRBV6-5 and TRBJ1-5, with 7 bases matching TRBD1. V shed 5 bases, J shed 5 bases, and the junction held 3 bases outside the gene matches. Germline CDR1 and CDR2: MNHEY and SVGAGI. This CDR3 is built from 13 residues. CDR3 sequence (DNA): TGTGCCAGCAGTCGACAGGGAGATCAGCCCCAGCATTTT. Its translation is CASSRQGDQPQHF.

The count of this clone is one. J is TRBJ2-2 and V is TRBV18; D may be TRBD1 (6 bases). V lost 8 bases, J lost 6 bases, and 13 bases lay in between. This CDR3 has 13 residues. CDR1 is KGHSH and CDR2 is LQKENI in the germline V gene. The CDR3 reads CASTGTPAGELFF. The CDR3 nucleotides are TGTGCCAGCACCGGGACACCCGCCGGGGAGCTGTTTTTT.

The chain combines TRBV7-9 with TRBJ1-6, with D possibly being TRBD1 (6 bases). V was clipped by 3 bases and J by 5 bases, with 11 bases between them. From germline, CDR1 is SEHNR and CDR2 FQNEAQ (reference sequence). The CDR3 has 15 residues. The CDR3 nucleotides read TGTGCCAGCAGCTTCCAGGGGATCGATAATTCACCCCTCCACTTT. This encodes CASSFQGIDNSPLHF.

V usage is TRBV7-9 and J usage is TRBJ2-2; D might be TRBD1 (5 bases). Germline lookup yields CDR1 SEHNR and CDR2 FQNEAQ (reference sequence). The CDR3 sequence is 15 residues long. The V end was cut by 1 base, the J end by 0 bases, with 6 bases between. The CDR3 reads CASSLETANTGELFF. CDR3 coding DNA: TGTGCCAGCAGCTTAGAGACAGCGAACACCGGGGAGCTGTTTTTT. Full variable domain (remainder filled in from reference TRBV7-9 and TRBJ2-2): DTGVSQNPRHKITKRGQNVTFRCDPISEHNRLYWYRQTLGQGPEFLTYFQNEAQLEKSRLLSDRFSAERPKGSFSTLEIQRTEQGDSAMYLCASSLETANTGELFFGEGSRLTVL.

This rearrangement joins TRBV11-2 to TRBJ1-2; a weak D match, TRBD1 (5 bases). The V end lost 5 bases, the J end lost 1 base, and 17 bases lay between the germline ends. Germline V CDR1 and CDR2: SGHAT, FQNNGV. This CDR3 region has 16 residues. CDR3 DNA: TGTGCCAGCAGCCGCCGCAGGGAGGGCTTTAACTATGGCTACACCTTC. Its translation is CASSRRREGFNYGYTF.

The V and J genes are TRBV19 and TRBJ2-1; 7 bases agree with TRBD1. J lost 4 bases, V lost 9 bases, and 3 bases had no gene match. CDR1 and CDR2 from the germline V gene are LNHDA and SQIVND (reference sequence). The CDR3 extends over 12 amino acids. CDR3 residues: CASKGQYNEQFF. CDR3 nucleotides: TGTGCCAGCAAGGGACAGTACAATGAGCAGTTCTTC.

The chain employs TRBV27 and TRBJ2-7; 7 bases fit TRBD1. The germline V gene encodes CDR1 MNHEY and CDR2 SMNVEV (reference sequence). The CDR3 has 13 amino acids. Unmatched junction bases numbered 11, after V lost 8 bases and J lost 7 bases. CDR3 sequence (DNA): TGTGCCAGCGGGCCGCGGACGGACAGGGAGCAGTACTTC. Encoded protein: CASGPRTDREQYF.

The chain couples TRBV28 to TRBJ2-2; the match to TRBD1 covers 10 bases. This CDR3 has 16 residues. Germline trimming cut 8 bases from V and 4 bases from J; bases unmatched to any gene: 10. Per germline, CDR1 MDHEN and CDR2 SYDVKM. This CDR3 is CASQRVWTGGTGELFF. DNA of the CDR3: TGTGCCAGCCAACGAGTGTGGACAGGGGGCACCGGGGAGCTGTTTTTT.

The chain links TRBV27 to TRBJ2-7, with D maybe TRBD2 (5 bases). The germline V gene has CDR1 MNHEY and CDR2 SMNVEV (reference sequence). V was cut by 3 bases and J by 4 bases, with 19 bases left in between. The CDR3 sequence is 16 residues long. In DNA, the CDR3 is TGTGCCAGCAGTTTTAGTAGCGCAAATGGGGTTTACGAGCAGTACTTC. The encoded protein is CASSFSSANGVYEQYF.

The chain joins TRBV7-2 to TRBJ1-1, with 10 nucleotides matching TRBD1. This CDR3 spans 13 amino acids. V shed 7 bases, J shed 5 bases, and the junction held 4 bases outside the gene matches. Germline CDR1 reads SGHTA; CDR2 reads FQGNSA. The chain's CDR3 is CASTTGGRTEAFF. As DNA, the CDR3 is TGTGCCAGCACGACAGGGGGCAGGACTGAAGCTTTCTTT.

This clone was counted a few times. The chain is built from TRBV7-9 and TRBJ1-3; weak D call: TRBD1 (6 bases). The CDR3 length is 16 residues. V lost 5 bases, J lost 0 bases, and 14 bases lay in between. In germline, CDR1 is SEHNR, CDR2 FQNEAQ (reference sequence). CDR3 protein: CASSQQGLASGNTIYF. The CDR3 DNA sequence: TGTGCCAGCAGCCAACAGGGCTTGGCCTCTGGAAACACCATATATTTT.

The chain uses TRBV18 and TRBJ1-1; 8 nucleotides line up with TRBD1. Germline V gene data show CDR1 as KGHSH and CDR2 as LQKENI. The CDR3 is made up of 15 amino acids. V lost 5 bases and J lost 4; bases outside the gene matches: 9. CDR3 sequence (DNA): TGTGCCAGCTCATTCAACAGGGGGGAGGTCACTGAAGCTTTCTTT. This codes for CASSFNRGEVTEAFF.

The J gene is TRBJ2-2, the V gene TRBV5-4; 11 positions match TRBD2. CDR1 is SGHNT and CDR2 is YYREEE in the germline V gene (reference sequence). This CDR3 contains 17 residues. The trim removed 4 bases at V and 7 bases at J, leaving 12 bases unmatched. This CDR3 reads CASSTGLAVLTGGELFF. The DNA of the CDR3 is TGTGCCAGCAGCACGGGACTAGCGGTGCTCACAGGCGGGGAGCTGTTTTTT.

The chain links TRBV11-3 to TRBJ2-7; 12 bases line up with TRBD2. V lost 3 bases to trimming and J lost 6 bases; unmatched junction nucleotides: 12. The V gene's germline CDR1 is SGHNT and CDR2 YENEEA. This CDR3 has 17 amino acids. In nucleotides, the CDR3 is TGTGCCAGCAGCTTCGACCTAGCGGGGGGGCCGTCGAGCGAGCAGTACTTC. Amino acid sequence: CASSFDLAGGPSSEQYF.

This chain uses TRBV28 with TRBJ1-3; no clear D gene. The V end was cut by 6 bases, the J end by 0 bases, with 9 bases between. The CDR3 is made up of 14 amino acids. From germline, CDR1 is MDHEN and CDR2 SYDVKM. The CDR3 protein is CASSQSISGNTIYF. For the CDR3, the DNA is TGTGCCAGCAGCCAATCCATCTCTGGAAACACCATATATTTT.